This TCR beta chain was obtained from a study of OX40 agonist ivuxolimab in advanced cancers. For the study at large: Patients were dosed intravenously with ivuxolimab at 0.01 to 10 mg/kg every 2 weeks. General study findings and limits: Both CD4+ and CD8+ T cell populations in blood had undergone clonal expansion by week 6 at 0.1 to 3.0 mg/kg. Mean expanded clone counts were higher in CD8+ than CD4+ T cells.

This CDR3 contains 15 residues. The germline gives CDR1 SGHAT, CDR2 FQNNGV. The trim removed 5 bases at V and 4 bases at J, leaving 4 bases unmatched. The sampling schedule covered blood at baseline, cycle 4 day 1, and cycle 7 day 1. Notes on this clone: Its antigen is not known.

TCRdb keeps only in-frame clones here, not all; method: immunoSEQ multiplex PCR. The top ten hold 30% to 35% of the sample, which has around 20,000 clones, 84% seen once. Specimen: CD4+ or CD8+ T cells sorted from blood, collected in a trial of the OX40 agonist ivuxolimab. This chain connects TRBV11-2 to TRBJ2-1, with TRBD2 identical over 11 bases. This clonotype originated in an adult with an advanced solid tumor such as melanoma, head and neck, liver or kidney cancer. The DNA for the CDR3 is TGTGCCAGCAGCCCCCGACTAGCGGGATACAATGAGCAGTTCTTC. Translated: CASSPRLAGYNEQFF.